This section outlines one T cell receptor beta chain sequence together with its context. This sample is drawn from a study of lymphopenia after photon versus proton radiotherapy. Sequencing was performed with immunoSEQ multiplex PCR; in TCRdb, only in-frame clones are kept and a portion is missing. Among 20,000 or so clones, roughly 91% were seen once, and the ten largest hold less than 9.5%. The germline gives CDR1 MDHEN, CDR2 SYDVKM. This CDR3 is built from 15 residues. Between the trimmed V and J ends, which lost 1 base and 2 bases, there was a span of 12 bases. This chain links TRBV28 with TRBJ2-7; D gene ambiguous. The sequence was obtained from a woman in her seventies with pancreatic cancer. Some clones in this sample may be carry-over from other donors' samples. The sequencing here drew on peripheral blood, taken from a patient treated with proton-based radiotherapy. CDR3 nucleotide sequence: TGTGCCAGCAGTTTATCTGTCGGTGGGACCTACGAGCAGTACTTC. Translating gives CASSLSVGGTYEQYF.